This T cell receptor (beta chain) was sequenced for a study of T cells in Graves' hyperthyroidism and ophthalmopathy. Patients aged 18 to 65 had newly diagnosed hyperthyroidism that had lasted under 2 months. Thyroid ultrasound and orbital computed tomography, with clinical symptoms and serum thyroxine and TRAb, informed diagnoses. Study-level points and caveats: Prediction of ophthalmopathy progression came a median roughly 6.7 months pre-onset. A 13 V-J model separated ophthalmopathy from stable hyperthyroidism.

V was clipped by 5 bases and J by 2 bases; unmatched bases: 5. The length of the CDR3 is 14 residues. Germline V gene lookup returns CDR1 LNHNV and CDR2 YYDKDF (reference sequence). From RNA transcripts, TCR beta CDR3 regions were amplified. Initially, a first-round RT-PCR of the TCR CDR3 employed the HTBI primer set. TCRdb recomputed calls from the multiplex PCR reads with MiXCR, one row per CDR3 protein. The table shows roughly 93,000 distinct CDR3 sequences, with roughly 56% occurring only once. Comment on this clonotype: Its antigen remains unknown.

The sample was blood. The J gene is TRBJ2-7, the V gene TRBV15; 8 bases are a match to TRBD2. The TCR sequence derives from a woman aged 40 to 55 with Graves' hyperthyroidism. The CDR3 loop is CATSPSGGPYEQYF. The CDR3 DNA reads as TGTGCCACCAGCCCCTCGGGGGGGCCCTACGAGCAGTACTTC. The variable domain in full, with the rest retrieved from reference TRBV15 and TRBJ2-7, is DAMVIQNPRYQVTQFGKPVTLSCSQTLNHNVMYWYQQKSSQAPKLLFHYYDKDFNNEADTPDNFQSRRPNTSFCFLDIRSPGLGDTAMYLCATSPSGGPYEQYFGPGTRLTVT.